These 10 T cell receptor beta chains originate from one sample sequenced in a study of human T cells and chemical hapten exposure. TCRdb re-derived calls from the RACE reads in MiXCR, one entry per CDR3 protein. The sample records roughly 100,000 distinct CDR3 sequences, roughly 10% being singletons. Time point of the sample: pre-sensitization, week 0. As to treatment: therapeutic diphenylcyclopropenone sensitization with weekly scalp DPC. The specimen comprised whole blood, sampled in connection with sensitization to the hapten diphenylcyclopropenone (DPC). Receptors were obtained from a woman aged 60-70 years with alopecia areata. Some clones in this sample may be carry-over from other donors' samples.

This clonotype was counted only a few times. This sequence joins TRBV10-2 and TRBJ2-3; no clear D. V was trimmed by 1 base and J by 6 bases, leaving 8 bases between them. Germline CDR1 WSHSY, CDR2 SAAADI. The CDR3 extends over 13 amino acids. CDR3 protein: CASSEWSADTQYF. The CDR3 region has the DNA TGCGCCAGCAGTGAGTGGTCGGCGGATACGCAGTATTTT.

The chain employs TRBV12-3 or TRBV12-4 and TRBJ1-1; D perhaps matches TRBD1 (6 bases). V gave up 3 bases and J gave up 6 bases, with 14 bases separating them. This CDR3 is built from 14 residues. This CDR3 is CASSLMGGQSEAFF. The CDR3 coding sequence is TGTGCCAGCAGTTTGATGGGAGGACAGTCTGAAGCTTTCTTT.

This clonotype was recorded only once. The V gene is TRBV18, the J gene TRBJ2-2; D gene uncertain. V shed 4 bases and J shed 4 bases, with 22 bases lying between them. Germline V gene data show CDR1 as KGHSH and CDR2 as LQKENI. CDR3 size: 18 residues. The CDR3 spells CASSHYNTVPPSTGELFF. Written as DNA, the CDR3 is TGTGCCAGCTCACATTACAACACGGTCCCGCCGAGCACCGGGGAGCTGTTTTTT.

This clonotype occurred many times. The CDR3 DNA reads TGCAGTGTTCCTCCCGCGACTAGCGGGGGGAAGACCCAGTACTTC. It encodes CSVPPATSGGKTQYF. V gene TRBV20-1 combines with J gene TRBJ2-5, with 13 bases matching TRBD2. V lost 7 bases, J lost 6 bases, and 11 bases stayed unmatched. CDR3 length: 15 residues. The germline gives CDR1 DFQATT, CDR2 SNEGSKA (reference sequence).

This chain links TRBV7-6 with TRBJ2-5; the match to TRBD1 covers 10 bases. The junction had 5 bases not matched to a gene; V was cut back by 1 base and J by 0 bases. Germline-derived CDR1 and CDR2 are SGHVS and FNYEAQ. The CDR3 runs 17 residues. Written as DNA, the CDR3 is TGTGCCAGCAGCTTAGGAAGGGACAGGGGCCACCAAGAGACCCAGTACTTC. Amino acids: CASSLGRDRGHQETQYF.

This clonotype was detected many times. The J gene is TRBJ2-3, the V gene TRBV5-1; TRBD2 matches at 7 bases. Germline values: CDR1 SGHRS, CDR2 YFSETQ. J lost 1 base, V lost 3 bases, and 2 bases had no gene match. The CDR3 runs 14 residues. Here the CDR3 DNA reads TGCGCCAGCAGCTCCCGGGGGGGCACAGATACGCAGTATTTT. It translates to CASSSRGGTDTQYF. The full variable domain, its missing parts supplied by reference TRBV5-1 and TRBJ2-3, is KAGVTQTPRYLIKTRGQQVTLSCSPISGHRSVSWYQQTPGQGLQFLFEYFSETQRNKGNFPGRFSGRQFSNSRSEMNVSTLELGDSALYLCASSSRGGTDTQYFGPGTRLTVL.

This clonotype was seen ten or more times. J is TRBJ2-7 and V is TRBV12-3 or TRBV12-4; 13 nucleotides match TRBD2. V lost 5 bases to trimming and J lost 6 bases; unmatched junction nucleotides: 10. This CDR3 contains 16 residues. The CDR3 region has the DNA TGTGCCAGCAGTCTCGGACTAGCGGGGGCTGGTGGCGAGCAGTACTTC. Protein: CASSLGLAGAGGEQYF.

This clonotype was recorded many times. The chain is built from TRBV20-1 and TRBJ2-3; D call uncertain. The germline gives CDR1 DFQATT, CDR2 SNEGSKA (reference sequence). V was clipped by 3 bases and J by 0 bases, with 4 bases between them. The CDR3 loop spans 12 amino acids. The CDR3 bases are TGCAGTGCTAGCGGGAGCACAGATACGCAGTATTTT. Protein: CSASGSTDTQYF.

This clonotype showed up many times. V usage is TRBV19 and J usage is TRBJ2-5, with a possible D match to TRBD1 (5 bases). The germline V gene encodes CDR1 LNHDA and CDR2 SQIVND (reference sequence). This CDR3 is built from 13 residues. The germline V and J ends were trimmed by 4 bases and 2 bases, with 8 bases remaining between them. The DNA for the CDR3 is TGTGCCAGTAGTAGACAGATACAAGAGACCCAGTACTTC. Residues: CASSRQIQETQYF. Together with reference TRBV19 and TRBJ2-5, the CDR3 gives the full variable domain: DGGITQSPKYLFRKEGQNVTLSCEQNLNHDAMYWYRQDPGQGLRLIYYSQIVNDFQKGDIAEGYSVSREKKESFPLTVTSAQKNPTAFYLCASSRQIQETQYFGPGTRLLVL.

This clonotype appeared a few times. CDR3 loop: CASSVSGLGDFYNEQFF. In DNA, the CDR3 is TGTGCCAGCAGCGTCTCAGGACTAGGGGATTTCTACAATGAGCAGTTCTTC. The gene calls are TRBV9 and TRBJ2-1; 7 positions match TRBD2. This CDR3 spans 17 amino acids. CDR1 is SGDLS, CDR2 YYNGEE, per germline. The ends lost 2 bases at V and 3 bases at J; junction bases unmatched: 11.